Listed here are 30 T cell receptor beta chains from one sample, sequenced in a study of early stage breast cancer tumors. Repertoires were generated with immunoSEQ multiplex PCR, while TCRdb's copy carries only in-frame clones and drops some. The table has around 31,000 clones, over 70% seen once. What was sequenced was blood. The source of these receptors is a person aged 40-50 years with breast cancer.

This clone was counted a few times. The chain employs TRBV7-9 and TRBJ2-7, with D perhaps matching TRBD1 (6 bases). In germline, CDR1 is SEHNR, CDR2 FQNEAQ (reference sequence). The CDR3 is made up of 13 amino acids. With 3 bases removed from V and 6 bases from J, the gap between germline ends came to 12 bases. CDR3 sequence reads: CASSFLQGAEQYF. Written as DNA, the CDR3 is TGTGCCAGCAGCTTCCTACAGGGAGCCGAGCAGTACTTC.

This chain uses TRBV30 with TRBJ1-2, with 7 bases identical to TRBD1. CDR3 size: 15 residues. With V trimmed by 0 bases and J by 4 bases, 8 bases remained unmatched. CDR1 and CDR2 (germline): GTSNPN, SVGIG (reference sequence). This CDR3 reads CAWSVRGGGGYGYTF. In nucleotides, the CDR3 is TGTGCCTGGAGTGTACGGGGAGGGGGCGGCTATGGCTACACCTTC. Supplemented by reference TRBV30 and TRBJ1-2, the full variable domain reads SQTIHQWPATLVQPVGSPLSLECTVEGTSNPNLYWYRQAAGRGLQLLFYSVGIGQISSEVPQNLSASRPQDRQFILSSKKLLLSDSGFYLCAWSVRGGGGYGYTFGSGTRLTVV.

This clone is deemed medium-sized. This chain connects TRBV7-3 to TRBJ1-4; a weak D match, TRBD1 (5 bases). The V end lost 0 bases, the J end lost 7 bases, and 12 bases lay between the germline ends. CDR3 length: 15 amino acids. From germline, CDR1 is SGHTA and CDR2 FQGTGA. The chain's CDR3 is CASSLTGARGEKLFF. The CDR3 coding sequence is TGTGCCAGCAGCTTAACAGGGGCGCGAGGTGAAAAACTGTTTTTT.

V and J are TRBV4-3 and TRBJ1-1; weak D call: TRBD1 (5 bases). Deletions cut 1 base from V and 4 bases from J, with 10 bases between. The CDR3 length is 14 residues. Germline assignment: CDR1 LGHNA and CDR2 YSLEER. The CDR3 region has the DNA TGCGCCAGCAGCCAAGGGTCCGGGGGCACTGAAGCTTTCTTT. It yields the protein CASSQGSGGTEAFF.

The rearrangement joins TRBV12-5 to TRBJ2-1, with TRBD2 identical over 8 bases. With V trimmed by 2 bases and J by 1 base, 10 bases remained unmatched. Looked up from germline, CDR1 is LGHNT and CDR2 is FRNRAP. The CDR3 sequence is 18 residues long. CDR3 nucleotides: TGTGCTAGTGGTTTGTCGTTGATGGTAGCGGGGTCCTACAATGAGCAGTTCTTC. As protein: CASGLSLMVAGSYNEQFF.

The chain has TRBV21-1 and TRBJ2-7; the listed D gene, TRBD1, was not tested against the DNA. TRBV21-1 is tagged as a pseudogene. The CDR3 runs 14 residues. The CDR3 sequence: CASSKGGPSYEQYF. CDR3 bases: TGTGCCAGCAGCAAAGGTGGCCCGTCCTACGAGCAGTACTTC.

J is TRBJ2-3 and V is TRBV10-3; D not certain. This CDR3 spans 13 amino acids. Trimming left V 8 bases short and J 2 bases short, with 11 bases between. The germline V gene encodes CDR1 ENHRY and CDR2 SYGVKD. CDR3 nucleotides: TGTGCCATCGTGGCGAGCCACACAGATACGCAGTATTTT. Amino acid sequence: CAIVASHTDTQYF.

The chain is built from TRBV11-1 and TRBJ2-1; 9 bases align to TRBD2. V trimming: 3 bases; J trimming: 3 bases; junction bases outside the gene matches: 6. Germline V CDR1 and CDR2: SGHAT, FQDESV (reference sequence). The CDR3 sequence is 16 residues long. The CDR3 region is CASSLISGSFYNEQFF. In DNA form, the CDR3 reads TGTGCCAGCAGCTTGATTAGCGGGAGCTTCTACAATGAGCAGTTCTTC.

The chain has TRBV19 and TRBJ2-1, with TRBD2 identical over 12 bases. This CDR3 is 16 amino acids long. J lost 7 bases, V lost 3 bases, and 7 bases had no gene match. Germline V CDR1 and CDR2: LNHDA, SQIVND (reference sequence). CDR3 sequence: CASSMTSGGLRNEQFF. As DNA, the CDR3 is TGTGCCAGTAGTATGACTAGCGGGGGCCTTAGGAATGAGCAGTTCTTC.

The chain employs TRBV29-1 and TRBJ2-7; D is ambiguous. This CDR3 comprises 12 residues. Germline V gives CDR1 SQVTM, CDR2 ANQGSEA. Trimming left V 4 bases short and J 2 bases short, with 9 bases between. CDR3 in amino acids: CSVGGRTYEQYF. DNA for the CDR3: TGCAGCGTTGGTGGGCGAACCTACGAGCAGTACTTC.

The chain joins TRBV18 to TRBJ1-5; D gene ambiguous. From germline, CDR1 is KGHSH and CDR2 LQKENI. CDR3 length: 16 residues. Deletions cut 1 base from V and 5 bases from J, with 15 bases between. Here the CDR3 reads CASSPREGREHQPQHF. In nucleotides, the CDR3 is TGTGCCAGCTCACCACGGGAGGGTAGGGAGCATCAGCCCCAGCATTTT. The full variable domain, completed using reference TRBV18 and TRBJ1-5, is NAGVMQNPRHLVRRRGQEARLRCSPMKGHSHVYWYRQLPEEGLKFMVYLQKENIIDESGMPKERFSAEFPKEGPSILRIQQVVRGDSAAYFCASSPREGREHQPQHFGDGTRLSIL.

This chain connects TRBV18 to TRBJ2-2; D ambiguous. The CDR3 has 12 amino acids. Germline V gene sequence: CDR1 KGHSH, CDR2 LQKENI. Trimming left V 10 bases short and J 6 bases short, with 12 bases between. The CDR3 sequence is CAIRGEAGELFF. In DNA, the CDR3 is TGTGCCATCCGTGGGGAAGCCGGGGAGCTGTTTTTT.

This chain uses TRBV11-2 with TRBJ2-3; D not resolved. The germline gives CDR1 SGHAT, CDR2 FQNNGV. CDR3 length: 16 residues. Trimming cost V 4 bases and J 0 bases, with 14 bases left between them. CDR3 DNA: TGTGCCAGCAGCTGGCTGGACCTAGAAAGCACAGATACGCAGTATTTT. Protein product: CASSWLDLESTDTQYF.

V is TRBV30 and J is TRBJ1-1, with D tentatively TRBD1 (6 bases). This CDR3 spans 13 amino acids. V lost 4 bases, J lost 5 bases, and 14 bases lay in between. The germline V gene encodes CDR1 GTSNPN and CDR2 SVGIG (reference sequence). DNA of the CDR3: TGTGCCTGGAAGGCAGGGGAGAGGACTGAAGCTTTCTTT. It is translated as CAWKAGERTEAFF.

The chain uses TRBV6-6 and TRBJ1-1; D not certain. V lost 5 bases to trimming and J lost 4 bases, with 17 bases between them. Germline CDR1 and CDR2: MNHNY and SVGAGI (reference sequence). The CDR3 contains 15 residues. The CDR3 is CASSPPRGSGTEAFF. The CDR3 region has the DNA TGTGCCAGCAGTCCCCCCCGGGGTTCGGGCACTGAAGCTTTCTTT.

This clone has a handful of counts. V is TRBV20-1 and J is TRBJ1-1, with no clear D. Trimming removed 2 bases at V and 8 bases at J, with 9 bases between. Looked up from germline, CDR1 is DFQATT and CDR2 is SNEGSKA (reference sequence). The CDR3 loop spans 11 amino acids. CDR3 region: CSARQVPEAFF. The CDR3, as DNA: TGCAGTGCTAGACAGGTTCCGGAAGCTTTCTTT.

The V and J genes are TRBV29-1 and TRBJ1-2; 7 nucleotides line up with TRBD1. Germline V lookup: CDR1 SQVTM, CDR2 ANQGSEA. V lost 7 bases to trimming and J lost 2 bases; unmatched junction nucleotides: 10. The CDR3 has 14 residues. CDR3: CSAAGRGRNYGYTF. CDR3 nucleotide sequence: TGCAGCGCCGCCGGAAGGGGGCGAAACTATGGCTACACCTTC.

This rearrangement joins TRBV7-2 to TRBJ2-1, with 8 bases matching TRBD2. V shed 1 base and J 3 bases; nucleotides not matched to a gene: 5. The CDR3 totals 16 residues. Germline CDR1 is SGHTA and CDR2 is FQGNSA. This CDR3 reads CASSLDGTSFYNEQFF. The CDR3 region has the DNA TGTGCCAGCAGCTTAGATGGGACTAGTTTCTACAATGAGCAGTTCTTC.

J is TRBJ2-5 and V is TRBV2, with D possibly being TRBD2 (5 bases). The CDR3 covers 15 residues. The germline CDR1 and CDR2 sequences are SNHLY and FYNNEI. Trimming shortened V by 3 bases and J by 3 bases, and 14 bases separated the two germline ends. CDR3 sequence reads: CASSETTDWEETQYF. The CDR3 DNA follows: TGTGCCAGCAGTGAGACTACGGACTGGGAAGAGACCCAGTACTTC.

This clone has only a few counts. V usage is TRBV11-3 and J usage is TRBJ2-1; possibly TRBD2 for D (5 bases). The CDR3 loop spans 14 amino acids. V was trimmed by 0 bases and J by 4 bases, leaving 7 bases between them. Germline CDR1 and CDR2: SGHNT and YENEEA. CDR3 coding DNA: TGTGCCAGCAGCTTAGAAGGGAGTTACAATGAGCAGTTCTTC. Amino acid sequence: CASSLEGSYNEQFF.

This clone was seen only once. Additional DNA sequences in this sample encode the identical CDR3. This chain joins TRBV27 and TRBJ2-7; D could derive from TRBD1 or TRBD2 (5 bases each). CDR1 and CDR2 (germline): MNHEY, SMNVEV (reference sequence). The CDR3 extends over 11 amino acids. Trimming removed 6 bases at V and 2 bases at J, with 5 bases between. The DNA for the CDR3 is TGTGCCAGCAGGGGGGCCTACGAGCAGTACTTC. The encoded protein is CASRGAYEQYF.

Here the CDR3 reads CASSPQGGTEAFF. The DNA for the CDR3 is TGTGCCAGCTCACCCCAGGGGGGGACTGAAGCTTTCTTT. V gene TRBV18 combines with J gene TRBJ1-1, with TRBD1 identical over 7 bases. The junction had 3 bases not matched to a gene; V was cut back by 3 bases and J by 5 bases. The length of the CDR3 is 13 residues. Germline CDR1 reads KGHSH; CDR2 reads LQKENI.

The chain uses TRBV7-9 and TRBJ2-1; 9 bases are shared with TRBD2. V lost 5 bases, J lost 0 bases, and 14 bases stayed unmatched. Germline assignment: CDR1 SEHNR and CDR2 FQNEAQ (reference sequence). This CDR3 region has 19 residues. CDR3 residues: CASSPSIRSSGSSYNEQFF. The CDR3 region has the DNA TGTGCCAGCAGCCCCTCGATTAGGAGTAGCGGGAGCTCCTACAATGAGCAGTTCTTC.

The chain combines TRBV4-1 with TRBJ2-7; 8 nucleotides line up with TRBD2. Germline V lookup: CDR1 MGHRA, CDR2 YSYEKL. The CDR3 has 16 amino acids. With V trimmed by 0 bases and J by 6 bases, 10 bases remained unmatched. The CDR3 loop is CASSQEGPSGRIEQYF. The CDR3 DNA is TGCGCCAGCAGCCAAGAAGGACCCAGCGGGAGAATCGAGCAGTACTTC.

In its sample, this clone ranks as medium-sized (0.01 to 0.1%). The chain combines TRBV7-2 with TRBJ2-2, with D unresolved. Germline values: CDR1 SGHTA, CDR2 FQGNSA. V was cut by 4 bases and J by 3 bases, with 3 bases left in between. CDR3 size: 12 residues. CDR3 bases: TGTGCCAGCAGCTCAGACACCGGGGAGCTGTTTTTT. Its protein is CASSSDTGELFF.

This sequence joins TRBV5-1 and TRBJ2-7, with 11 nucleotides matching TRBD1. CDR1 is SGHRS and CDR2 is YFSETQ in the germline V gene. This CDR3 contains 14 residues. V lost 4 bases and J lost 3; bases outside the gene matches: 3. The DNA of the CDR3 is TGCGCCAGCAGCGGAGGGACAGGGGGCTACGAGCAGTACTTC. Translation: CASSGGTGGYEQYF. The entire variable domain, with the rest obtained from reference TRBV5-1 and TRBJ2-7, is as follows: KAGVTQTPRYLIKTRGQQVTLSCSPISGHRSVSWYQQTPGQGLQFLFEYFSETQRNKGNFPGRFSGRQFSNSRSEMNVSTLELGDSALYLCASSGGTGGYEQYFGPGTRLTVT.

V and J are TRBV18 and TRBJ2-2; 7 positions match TRBD1. With V trimmed by 0 bases and J by 4 bases, 5 bases remained unmatched. The CDR3 is 16 amino acids. From germline, CDR1 is KGHSH and CDR2 LQKENI. The CDR3 loop reads CASSPPKDRLTGELFF. The CDR3 DNA reads TGTGCCAGCTCACCACCTAAGGACAGGCTCACCGGGGAGCTGTTTTTT.

This clone came up a few times. The V and J genes are TRBV27 and TRBJ1-5; unclear D gene. CDR1 and CDR2 (germline): MNHEY, SMNVEV (reference sequence). The V gene lost 2 bases and the J gene lost 9 bases, with 11 bases spanning the gap. This CDR3 is 13 amino acids long. DNA of the CDR3: TGTGCCAGCAGTTTAGAGGCGTTTGGGCCCCAGCATTTT. Translated: CASSLEAFGPQHF.

CDR3 sequence: CASSLGGSAGELFF. In nucleotides, the CDR3 is TGTGCCAGCAGCTTAGGCGGGAGCGCCGGGGAGCTGTTTTTT. V is TRBV7-9 and J is TRBJ2-2; TRBD2 aligns across 7 bases. This CDR3 is built from 14 residues. CDR1 is SEHNR and CDR2 is FQNEAQ in the germline V gene (reference sequence). J lost 6 bases, V lost 1 base, and 2 bases had no gene match.

The CDR3 loop is CASSDGGSSYNEQFF. The CDR3 nucleotides read TGTGCCAGCAGTGACGGCGGATCCTCCTACAATGAGCAGTTCTTC. This chain joins TRBV2 and TRBJ2-1, with unresolved D. Germline CDR1 SNHLY, CDR2 FYNNEI. CDR3 length equals 15 residues. Deletions cut 3 bases from V and 0 bases from J, with 9 bases between.